This T cell receptor beta chain is drawn from a study of vaccination and CD4 T cells after COVID-19. On the study more broadly: Sampling after COVID took place at a median of around 91 days (range 35 to 161) following diagnosis. Study results and caveats: Spike mono-reactivity was found in 304 of 307 vaccine-specific clones from convalescent patients.

The Oncomine TCR Beta short-read assay was what sequenced the DNA obtained from cultured CD4+ T cells. TCRdb used MiXCR to reprocess the PCR reads, holding one entry per CDR3 protein. Found here are fewer than 15,000 distinct CDR3 sequences, under 50% of them singletons; the top ten hold over 9.5%. This clonotype was counted between two and nine times. Its target is not known. Treatment: approximately 9-day PBMC culture with coronavirus spike peptide pools or control peptides (ViraFEST assay). Peptide-pool expansion of antigen-specific T cells preceded TCR sequencing in ViraFEST. Some 2.2 million PBMCs were grown per well alongside roughly 10 IU/ml IL-2 and approximately 9.8 ug/ml peptide pools. The sequence derives from a human donor who had recovered from COVID-19. The source material was CD4+ T cells from blood, cultured in vitro.

The CDR3 bases are TGTGCCAGTGGGACTAGCGGTAGCACAGATACGCAGTATTTT. Protein product: CASGTSGSTDTQYF. V gene TRBV19 combines with J gene TRBJ2-3; 11 bases are a match to TRBD2. The CDR3 runs 14 residues. With V trimmed by 8 bases and J by 0 bases, 1 base remained unmatched. Per germline, CDR1 LNHDA and CDR2 SQIVND (reference sequence).